The 27 T cell receptor beta chains reported below all come from one sample, sequenced in a study of brain T cells in children with intractable seizures. Libraries were prepared by immunoSEQ multiplex PCR; TCRdb keeps only in-frame clonotypes and omits some of them. The data show approximately 330,000 clones, with roughly 92% seen just once and approximately 5% held by the top ten. Time point here: blood from clinic visit 5 months post-surgery; TSC patient then seizure free. Here the sequenced sample was peripheral blood, taken less than 6 months after surgery. The receptors were sampled from a boy under two years old with tuberous sclerosis and intractable seizures.

The rearrangement joins TRBV11-2 to TRBJ1-1; D is unclear. V shed 2 bases and J shed 6 bases, with 16 bases lying between them. The CDR3 totals 15 residues. The germline gives CDR1 SGHAT, CDR2 FQNNGV. CDR3 residues: CASSLRSGSGAEAFF. For the CDR3, the DNA is TGTGCCAGCAGCTTAAGATCTGGGAGCGGCGCTGAAGCTTTCTTT.

The chain carries TRBV24-1 and TRBJ2-5, with TRBD2 identical over 14 bases. Germline CDR1 KGHDR, CDR2 SFDVKD. The CDR3 contains 17 residues. The V gene end was trimmed by 3 bases and the J gene end by 1 base; junction bases not matched to a gene: 3. The DNA for the CDR3 is TGTGCCACCAGTGATCTGGGACTAGCGGGAGTCCAAGAGACCCAGTACTTC. This sequence encodes CATSDLGLAGVQETQYF.

The V gene is TRBV2, the J gene TRBJ1-2; 8 bases fit TRBD1. The CDR3 length is 14 residues. Germline loops: CDR1 SNHLY, CDR2 FYNNEI. V was clipped by 7 bases and J by 8 bases; unmatched bases: 12. The CDR3 loop reads CASTQGQGAQGYTF. In DNA, the CDR3 is TGTGCCAGCACCCAGGGGCAGGGGGCGCAGGGCTACACCTTC.

The chain employs TRBV10-1 and TRBJ2-1, with D tentatively TRBD1 or TRBD2 (5 bases each). Germline loops: CDR1 WNHNN, CDR2 SYGVQD (reference sequence). The length of the CDR3 is 17 residues. The ends were cut back, 6 bases at V and 8 bases at J, with 26 bases in the middle. CDR3 in DNA: TGCGCCAGCAGCGACCAGACCGGGACCGCTCCGGTAGATGAGCAGTTCTTC. This gives the protein CASSDQTGTAPVDEQFF.

The rearrangement joins TRBV6-6 to TRBJ2-1; TRBD2 is a possible D gene (5 bases). Germline CDR1 MNHNY, CDR2 SVGAGI (reference sequence). V was clipped by 7 bases and J by 8 bases, with 9 bases between them. The CDR3 extends over 11 amino acids. This CDR3 is CASKTRDEQFF. The CDR3 DNA reads as TGTGCCAGCAAGACGAGGGATGAGCAGTTCTTC.

This chain links TRBV19 with TRBJ1-5; D is perhaps TRBD1 (5 bases). Deletions cut 1 base from V and 5 bases from J, with 21 bases between. Germline loops: CDR1 LNHDA, CDR2 SQIVND (reference sequence). CDR3 length equals 18 residues. CDR3 in DNA: TGTGCCAGTAGTATAGGGTGGCAGGGACCATTAGTGGATCAGCCCCAGCATTTT. Its protein product is CASSIGWQGPLVDQPQHF. Variable domain in full (rest from reference TRBV19 and TRBJ1-5): DGGITQSPKYLFRKEGQNVTLSCEQNLNHDAMYWYRQDPGQGLRLIYYSQIVNDFQKGDIAEGYSVSREKKESFPLTVTSAQKNPTAFYLCASSIGWQGPLVDQPQHFGDGTRLSIL.

The rearrangement uses TRBV6-5 and TRBJ2-7; possible D gene TRBD1, 5 bases. With 8 bases removed from V and 0 bases from J, the gap between germline ends came to 17 bases. Germline V gives CDR1 MNHEY, CDR2 SVGAGI. This CDR3 has 15 residues. This chain's CDR3 is CASSMVDSVSYEQYF. The CDR3 DNA follows: TGTGCCAGCTCCATGGTAGACAGTGTCTCCTACGAGCAGTACTTC.

The chain links TRBV5-6 to TRBJ2-1; no definite D call. Germline lookup yields CDR1 SGHDT and CDR2 YYEEEE. This CDR3 region has 15 residues. V was trimmed by 0 bases and J by 5 bases, leaving 12 bases between them. CDR3 loop: CASSLGPRWDNEQFF. The CDR3 nucleotides read TGTGCCAGCAGCTTGGGACCCCGGTGGGACAATGAGCAGTTCTTC.

This chain joins TRBV5-1 and TRBJ1-2, with a weak D call TRBD1 (5 bases). The V end was cut by 4 bases, the J end by 3 bases, with 7 bases between. CDR1 SGHRS and CDR2 YFSETQ come from the germline V gene. This CDR3 is 12 amino acids long. Here the CDR3 reads CASSPGDYGYTF. As DNA, the CDR3 is TGCGCCAGCAGCCCGGGGGACTATGGCTACACCTTC.

The chain carries TRBV28 and TRBJ2-3; the D gene is possibly TRBD2 (6 bases). The V and J ends lost 6 bases and 2 bases respectively, with 21 bases between them. CDR1 and CDR2 from the germline V gene are MDHEN and SYDVKM. The CDR3 spans 17 residues. CDR3 coding DNA: TGTGCCAGCAGCGGGGGAGTCAGCCCGTCTAACACAGATACGCAGTATTTT. Its protein product is CASSGGVSPSNTDTQYF.

The rearrangement uses TRBV6-5 and TRBJ2-5; TRBD2 aligns across 11 bases. Germline V gene sequence: CDR1 MNHEY, CDR2 SVGAGI. The CDR3 loop spans 13 amino acids. With V trimmed by 8 bases and J by 2 bases, 1 base remained unmatched. The CDR3 DNA is TGTGCCAGCGGGACTAGCGGTCAAGAGACCCAGTACTTC. As protein: CASGTSGQETQYF.

CDR3 in amino acids: CASSPSEGRETQYF. The CDR3 bases are TGTGCCAGCAGCCCCTCGGAGGGTAGGGAGACCCAGTACTTC. The chain combines TRBV9 with TRBJ2-5, with D possibly being TRBD2 (6 bases). Germline CDR1 is SGDLS and CDR2 is YYNGEE. This CDR3 has 14 amino acids. The germline V and J ends were trimmed by 4 bases and 5 bases, with 15 bases remaining between them.

This rearrangement joins TRBV4-1 to TRBJ2-7; D is ambiguous. Trimming took 3 bases from V and 5 from J, leaving 14 bases between them. The CDR3 loop spans 14 amino acids. Germline CDR1 and CDR2: MGHRA and YSYEKL. CDR3 amino acids: CASSQEYRRDEQYF. CDR3 coding DNA: TGCGCCAGCAGCCAGGAGTATCGGCGCGACGAGCAGTACTTC.

The chain uses TRBV6-5 and TRBJ2-7; 8 positions match TRBD1. CDR1 is MNHEY, CDR2 SVGAGI, per germline. The CDR3 consists of 14 residues. The V gene end was trimmed by 6 bases and the J gene end by 6 bases; junction bases not matched to a gene: 10. This CDR3 reads CASSPTGEAFEQYF. The CDR3, as DNA: TGTGCCAGCAGCCCGACAGGGGAGGCGTTCGAGCAGTACTTC.

CDR3 loop: CASSLTGYRGTGELFF. In DNA, the CDR3 is TGTGCCAGCAGCCTGACAGGGTATCGGGGCACCGGGGAGCTGTTTTTT. The chain recombines TRBV11-2 with TRBJ2-2; 7 nucleotides match TRBD1. Germline V CDR1 and CDR2: SGHAT, FQNNGV. The trim removed 5 bases at V and 4 bases at J, leaving 10 bases unmatched. The CDR3 has 16 residues.

This clone was counted a single time. The chain combines TRBV27 with TRBJ2-7, with 8 bases aligning to TRBD2. The CDR3 is made up of 15 amino acids. In germline, CDR1 is MNHEY, CDR2 SMNVEV (reference sequence). V was clipped by 5 bases and J by 5 bases; unmatched bases: 11. The CDR3 here is CASSPTSRGGDEQYF. The CDR3 coding sequence is TGTGCCAGCAGTCCGACTAGTCGGGGGGGGGACGAGCAGTACTTC.

The chain couples TRBV13 to TRBJ2-1, with 11 bases lining up with TRBD2. The ends lost 4 bases at V and 6 bases at J; junction bases unmatched: 11. Germline V gene lookup returns CDR1 PRHDT and CDR2 FYEKMQ (reference sequence). The length of the CDR3 is 17 residues. CDR3 protein: CASSSFPGLAASNEQFF. In DNA form, the CDR3 reads TGTGCCAGCAGCTCGTTCCCGGGACTAGCGGCGTCCAATGAGCAGTTCTTC.

The chain carries TRBV30 and TRBJ2-7; no definite D call. The germline gives CDR1 GTSNPN, CDR2 SVGIG (reference sequence). This CDR3 is 13 amino acids long. Trimming shortened V by 2 bases and J by 3 bases, and 11 bases separated the two germline ends. CDR3 nucleotides: TGTGCCTGGAGTACATTTACTGGCTACGAGCAGTACTTC. Its protein product is CAWSTFTGYEQYF. Using reference TRBV30 and TRBJ2-7 for the parts outside the CDR3, the full variable domain is SQTIHQWPATLVQPVGSPLSLECTVEGTSNPNLYWYRQAAGRGLQLLFYSVGIGQISSEVPQNLSASRPQDRQFILSSKKLLLSDSGFYLCAWSTFTGYEQYFGPGTRLTVT.

This chain joins TRBV30 and TRBJ1-1; the D gene is possibly TRBD1 (5 bases). Germline CDR1 is GTSNPN and CDR2 is SVGIG (reference sequence). CDR3 size: 14 residues. V was clipped by 0 bases and J by 2 bases, with 10 bases between them. Here the CDR3 DNA reads TGTGCCTGGAGTGTCGGGACGGCCAACACTGAAGCTTTCTTT. Residues: CAWSVGTANTEAFF.

The J gene is TRBJ1-2, the V gene TRBV3-1 (or the pseudogene TRBV3-2), with no clear D. The CDR3 sequence is 13 residues long. Germline CDR1 and CDR2: LGHDT and YNNKEL (reference sequence). V lost 1 base and J lost 8, with 11 bases in between. The DNA for the CDR3 is TGTGCCAGCAGCCAAGGGGCCGCCAGCGGCTACACCTTC. This codes for CASSQGAASGYTF.

V and J are TRBV21-1 and TRBJ2-7; the table calls TRBD2, which could not be checked here. TRBV21-1 is assigned pseudogene status. This CDR3 is 15 amino acids long. This chain's CDR3 is CASSKALAGGIQQYF. The DNA for the CDR3 is TGTGCCAGCAGCAAAGCCCTAGCGGGTGGGATTCAGCAGTACTTC.

The chain uses TRBV9 and TRBJ1-2; a weak D match, TRBD1 (6 bases). Looked up from germline, CDR1 is SGDLS and CDR2 is YYNGEE. The V gene lost 0 bases and the J gene lost 4 bases, with 13 bases spanning the gap. This CDR3 is 15 amino acids long. The CDR3 coding sequence is TGTGCCAGCAGCGTAGTTCCGGACAGCCTCTATGGCTACACCTTC. It specifies CASSVVPDSLYGYTF.

This clone was found once. The rearrangement uses TRBV27 and TRBJ1-6; no firm D call. V lost 4 bases to trimming and J lost 7 bases, with 5 bases between them. Germline V lookup: CDR1 MNHEY, CDR2 SMNVEV (reference sequence). The CDR3 totals 12 residues. DNA for the CDR3: TGTGCCAGCAGTTCCGTAAATTCACCCCTCCACTTT. Encoded protein: CASSSVNSPLHF.

The chain carries TRBV7-6 and TRBJ2-7, with unresolved D. CDR3 size: 14 residues. Per the germline V gene, CDR1 is SGHVS and CDR2 is FNYEAQ. V was trimmed by 0 bases and J by 0 bases, leaving 6 bases between them. CDR3 DNA sequence: TGTGCCAGCAGCTTAGCGGGCAACTCCTACGAGCAGTACTTC. Amino acid sequence: CASSLAGNSYEQYF.

V usage is TRBV4-2 and J usage is TRBJ2-7, with a possible D match to TRBD2 (6 bases). The ends were cut back, 1 base at V and 4 bases at J, with 14 bases in the middle. Per germline, CDR1 LGHNA and CDR2 YNFKEQ. This CDR3 comprises 15 residues. Here the CDR3 DNA reads TGTGCCAGCAGCCAAGTTACGGGAGAAGTGTACGAGCAGTACTTC. Its protein product is CASSQVTGEVYEQYF.

The DNA for the CDR3 is TGCAGCGATGTCCCTATGAACACCGGGGAGCTGTTTTTT. Its protein product is CSDVPMNTGELFF. The rearrangement joins TRBV29-1 to TRBJ2-2; no reliable D call. CDR1 and CDR2 (germline): SQVTM, ANQGSEA. This CDR3 contains 13 residues. V lost 7 bases, J lost 1 base, and 10 bases lay in between.

This chain links TRBV3-1 (or the pseudogene TRBV3-2) with TRBJ2-1; D is unclear. The CDR3 contains 11 residues. V lost 1 base and J lost 9, with 4 bases in between. Germline loops: CDR1 LGHDT, CDR2 YNNKEL (reference sequence). For the CDR3, the DNA is TGTGCCAGCAGCCAAGTGGTTGAGCAGTTCTTC. Residues: CASSQVVEQFF.